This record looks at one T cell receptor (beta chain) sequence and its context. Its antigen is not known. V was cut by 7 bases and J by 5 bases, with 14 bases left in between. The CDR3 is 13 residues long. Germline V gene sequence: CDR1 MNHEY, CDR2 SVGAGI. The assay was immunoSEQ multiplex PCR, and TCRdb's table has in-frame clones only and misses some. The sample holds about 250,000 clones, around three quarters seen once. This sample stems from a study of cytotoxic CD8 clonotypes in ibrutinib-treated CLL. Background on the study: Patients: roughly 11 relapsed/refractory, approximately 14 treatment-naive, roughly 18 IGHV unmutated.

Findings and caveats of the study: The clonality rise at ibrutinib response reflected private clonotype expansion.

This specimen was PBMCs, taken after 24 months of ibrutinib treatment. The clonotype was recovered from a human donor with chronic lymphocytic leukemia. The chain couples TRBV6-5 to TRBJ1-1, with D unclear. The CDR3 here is CASTAGLRTEAFF. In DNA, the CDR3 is TGTGCCAGCACGGCTGGCCTTAGGACTGAAGCTTTCTTT.